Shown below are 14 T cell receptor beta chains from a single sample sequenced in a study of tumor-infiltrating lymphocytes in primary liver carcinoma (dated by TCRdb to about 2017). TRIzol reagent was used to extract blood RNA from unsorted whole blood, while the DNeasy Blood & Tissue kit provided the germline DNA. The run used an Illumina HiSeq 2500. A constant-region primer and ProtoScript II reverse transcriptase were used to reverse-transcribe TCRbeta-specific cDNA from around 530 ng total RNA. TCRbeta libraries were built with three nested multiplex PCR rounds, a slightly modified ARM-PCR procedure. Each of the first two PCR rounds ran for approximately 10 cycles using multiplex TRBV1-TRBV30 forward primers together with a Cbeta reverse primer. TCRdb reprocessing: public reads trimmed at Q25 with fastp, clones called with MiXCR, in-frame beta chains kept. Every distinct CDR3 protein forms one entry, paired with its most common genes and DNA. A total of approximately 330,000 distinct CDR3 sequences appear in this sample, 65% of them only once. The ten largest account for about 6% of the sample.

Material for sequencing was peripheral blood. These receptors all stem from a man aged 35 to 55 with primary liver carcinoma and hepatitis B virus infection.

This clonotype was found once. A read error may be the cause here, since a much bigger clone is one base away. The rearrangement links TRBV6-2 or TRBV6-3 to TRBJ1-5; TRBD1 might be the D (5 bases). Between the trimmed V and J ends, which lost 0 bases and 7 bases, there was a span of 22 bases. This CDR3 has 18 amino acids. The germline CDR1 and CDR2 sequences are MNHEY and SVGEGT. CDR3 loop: CASSYSPLGSGRQQPQHF. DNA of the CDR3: TGTGCCAGCAGTTACTCCCCTCTGGGGTCAGGGCGCCAGCAGCCCCAGCATTTT.

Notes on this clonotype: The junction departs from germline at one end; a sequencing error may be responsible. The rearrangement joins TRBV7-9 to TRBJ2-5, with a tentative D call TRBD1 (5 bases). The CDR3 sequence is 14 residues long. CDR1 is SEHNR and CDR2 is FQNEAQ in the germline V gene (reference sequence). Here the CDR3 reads CASSAFDGQGTQYF. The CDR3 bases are TGTGCCAGCAGCGCATTCGACGGACAAGGGACCCAGTACTTC.

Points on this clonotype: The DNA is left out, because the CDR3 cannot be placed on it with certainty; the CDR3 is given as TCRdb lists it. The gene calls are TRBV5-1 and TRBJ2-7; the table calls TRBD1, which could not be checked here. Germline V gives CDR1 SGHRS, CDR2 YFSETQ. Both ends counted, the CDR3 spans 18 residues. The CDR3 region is CASSLVGCGAGQSYEQCF.

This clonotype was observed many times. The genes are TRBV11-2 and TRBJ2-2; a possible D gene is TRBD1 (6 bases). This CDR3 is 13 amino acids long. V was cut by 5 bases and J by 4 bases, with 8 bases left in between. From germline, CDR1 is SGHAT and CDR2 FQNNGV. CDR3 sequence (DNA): TGTGCCAGCAGCACAGGGACCACCGGGGAGCTGTTTTTT. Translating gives CASSTGTTGELFF. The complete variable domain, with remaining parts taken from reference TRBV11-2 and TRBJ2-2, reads EAGVAQSPRYKIIEKRQSVAFWCNPISGHATLYWYQQILGQGPKLLIQFQNNGVVDDSQLPKDRFSAERLKGVDSTLKIQPAKLEDSAVYLCASSTGTTGELFFGEGSRLTVL.

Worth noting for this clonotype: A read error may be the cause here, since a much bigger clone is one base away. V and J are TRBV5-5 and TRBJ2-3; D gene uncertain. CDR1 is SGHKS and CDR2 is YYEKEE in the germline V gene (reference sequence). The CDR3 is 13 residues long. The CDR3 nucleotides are TGTGCCAGCAGTGACTTTATCACAGATAAGCAGTATTTT. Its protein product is CASSDFITDKQYF.

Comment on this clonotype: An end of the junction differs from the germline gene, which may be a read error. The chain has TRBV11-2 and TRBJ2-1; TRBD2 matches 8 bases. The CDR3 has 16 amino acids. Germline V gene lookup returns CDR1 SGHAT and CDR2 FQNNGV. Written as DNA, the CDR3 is TGTGCCAGCAGCTTAGGAGCCGAGCGGGGGTACAATAAGCAGTTCTTT. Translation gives CASSLGAERGYNKQFF.

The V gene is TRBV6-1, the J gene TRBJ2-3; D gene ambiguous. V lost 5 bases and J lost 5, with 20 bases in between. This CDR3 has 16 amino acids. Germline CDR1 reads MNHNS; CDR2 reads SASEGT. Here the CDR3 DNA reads TGTGCCAGCAGTTCAACTAACGGTAGTATAATAGATACGCAGTATTTT. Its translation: CASSSTNGSIIDTQYF.

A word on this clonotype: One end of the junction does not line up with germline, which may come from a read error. The CDR3 is CVSSLVRGGTEAFF. CDR3 coding DNA: TGTGTCAGCAGCTTAGTTAGGGGGGGCACTGAAGCTTTCTTT. This chain joins TRBV11-2 and TRBJ1-1; D is possibly TRBD1 (6 bases). CDR1 and CDR2 from the germline V gene are SGHAT and FQNNGV. The CDR3 sequence is 14 residues long.

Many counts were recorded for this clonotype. CDR3 DNA: TGCGCCAGCAGCCAACGACTAAGGGGAAGGGACTATGGCTACACCTTC. Translation gives CASSQRLRGRDYGYTF. This chain links TRBV4-1 with TRBJ1-2; possibly TRBD1 for D (5 bases). This CDR3 region has 16 residues. Trimming shortened V by 2 bases and J by 3 bases, and 16 bases separated the two germline ends. Germline loops: CDR1 MGHRA, CDR2 YSYEKL.

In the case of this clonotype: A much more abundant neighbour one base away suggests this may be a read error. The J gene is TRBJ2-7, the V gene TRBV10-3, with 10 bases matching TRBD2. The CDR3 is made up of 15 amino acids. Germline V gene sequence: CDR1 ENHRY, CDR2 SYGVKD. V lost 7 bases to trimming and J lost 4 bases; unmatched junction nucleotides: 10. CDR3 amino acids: CAITGWEREGYEQYF. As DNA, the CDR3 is TGTGCCATCACTGGTTGGGAGCGGGAGGGATACGAGCAGTACTTC.

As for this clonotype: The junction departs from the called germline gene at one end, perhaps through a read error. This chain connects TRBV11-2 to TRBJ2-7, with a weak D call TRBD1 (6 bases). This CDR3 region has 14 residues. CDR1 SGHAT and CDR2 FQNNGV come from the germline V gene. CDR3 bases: TGTGCCAACAGCACCGGACAGCTGGCCCACGAGCAGTACTTC. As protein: CANSTGQLAHEQYF. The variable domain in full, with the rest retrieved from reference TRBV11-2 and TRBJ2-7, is EAGVAQSPRYKIIEKRQSVAFWCNPISGHATLYWYQQILGQGPKLLIQFQNNGVVDDSQLPKDRFSAERLKGVDSTLKIQPAKLEDSAVYLCANSTGQLAHEQYFGPGTRLTVT.

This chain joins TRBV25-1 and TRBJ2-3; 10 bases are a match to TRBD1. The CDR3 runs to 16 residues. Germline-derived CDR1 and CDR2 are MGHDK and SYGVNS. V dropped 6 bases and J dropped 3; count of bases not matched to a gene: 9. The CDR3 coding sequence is TGTGCCAGCAGAGAAGCCGGGACAGGGGTTACAGATACGCAGTATTTT. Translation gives CASREAGTGVTDTQYF. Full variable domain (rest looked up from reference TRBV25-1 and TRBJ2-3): EADIYQTPRYLVIGTGKKITLECSQTMGHDKMYWYQQDPGMELHLIHYSYGVNSTEKGDLSSESTVSRIRTEHFPLTLESARPSHTSQYLCASREAGTGVTDTQYFGPGTRLTVL.

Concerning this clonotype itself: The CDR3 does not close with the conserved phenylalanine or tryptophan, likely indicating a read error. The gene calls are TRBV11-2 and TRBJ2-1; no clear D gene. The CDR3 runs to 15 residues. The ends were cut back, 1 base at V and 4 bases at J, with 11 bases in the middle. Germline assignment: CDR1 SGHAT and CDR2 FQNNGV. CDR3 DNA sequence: TGTGCCAGCAGCTTAGGACAAGTGGTATACAATGAGCAGTTCATC. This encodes CASSLGQVVYNEQFI.

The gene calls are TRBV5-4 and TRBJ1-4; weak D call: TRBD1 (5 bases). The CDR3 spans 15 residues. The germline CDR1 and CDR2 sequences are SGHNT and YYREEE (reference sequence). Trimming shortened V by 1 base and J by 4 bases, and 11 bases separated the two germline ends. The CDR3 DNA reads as TGTGCCAGCAGCTTGTTCGACAGAGATAATGAAAAACTGTTTTTT. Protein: CASSLFDRDNEKLFF. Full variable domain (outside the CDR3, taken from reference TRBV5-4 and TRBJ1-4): ETGVTQSPTHLIKTRGQQVTLRCSSQSGHNTVSWYQQALGQGPQFIFQYYREEENGRGNFPPRFSGLQFPNYSSELNVNALELDDSALYLCASSLFDRDNEKLFFGSGTQLSVL.